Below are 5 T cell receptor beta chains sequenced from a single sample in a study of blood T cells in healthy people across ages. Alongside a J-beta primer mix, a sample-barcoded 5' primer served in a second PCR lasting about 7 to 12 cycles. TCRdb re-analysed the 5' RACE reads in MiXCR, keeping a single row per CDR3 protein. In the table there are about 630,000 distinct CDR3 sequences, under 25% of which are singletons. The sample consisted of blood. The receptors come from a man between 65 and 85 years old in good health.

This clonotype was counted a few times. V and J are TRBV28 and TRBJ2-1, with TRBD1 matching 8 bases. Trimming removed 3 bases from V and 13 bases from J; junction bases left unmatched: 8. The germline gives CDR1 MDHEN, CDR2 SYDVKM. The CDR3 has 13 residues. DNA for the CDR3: TGTGCCAGCAGTTTCCCAGGACAGGGTATACAGTTCTTC. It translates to CASSFPGQGIQFF.

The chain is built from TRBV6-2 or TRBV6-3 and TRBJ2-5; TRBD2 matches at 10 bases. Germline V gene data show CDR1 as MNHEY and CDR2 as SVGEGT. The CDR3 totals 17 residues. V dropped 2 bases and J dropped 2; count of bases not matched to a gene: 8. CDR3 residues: CASSYEEGTSAQETQYF. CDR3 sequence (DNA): TGTGCCAGCAGTTACGAAGAGGGGACTAGCGCACAAGAGACCCAGTACTTC.

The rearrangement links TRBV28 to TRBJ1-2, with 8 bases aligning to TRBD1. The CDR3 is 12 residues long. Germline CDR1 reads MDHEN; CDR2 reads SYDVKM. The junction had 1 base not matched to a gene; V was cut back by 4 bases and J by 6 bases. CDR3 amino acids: CASSSQGDGYTF. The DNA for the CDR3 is TGTGCCAGCAGTTCACAGGGGGATGGCTACACCTTC.

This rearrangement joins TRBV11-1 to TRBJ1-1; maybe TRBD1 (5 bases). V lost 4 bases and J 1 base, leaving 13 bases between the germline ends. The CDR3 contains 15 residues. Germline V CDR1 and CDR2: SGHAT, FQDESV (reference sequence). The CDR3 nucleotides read TGTGCCAGCAGCTCTTACGCAGGGCGGAACACTGAAGCTTTCTTT. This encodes CASSSYAGRNTEAFF.

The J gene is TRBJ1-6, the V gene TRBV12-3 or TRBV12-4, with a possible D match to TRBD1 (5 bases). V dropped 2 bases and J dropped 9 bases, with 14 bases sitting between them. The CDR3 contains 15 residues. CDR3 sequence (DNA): TGTGCCAGCAGTTTATCGAGGGGCGGGGGTTCACCCCTCCACTTT. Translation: CASSLSRGGGSPLHF.